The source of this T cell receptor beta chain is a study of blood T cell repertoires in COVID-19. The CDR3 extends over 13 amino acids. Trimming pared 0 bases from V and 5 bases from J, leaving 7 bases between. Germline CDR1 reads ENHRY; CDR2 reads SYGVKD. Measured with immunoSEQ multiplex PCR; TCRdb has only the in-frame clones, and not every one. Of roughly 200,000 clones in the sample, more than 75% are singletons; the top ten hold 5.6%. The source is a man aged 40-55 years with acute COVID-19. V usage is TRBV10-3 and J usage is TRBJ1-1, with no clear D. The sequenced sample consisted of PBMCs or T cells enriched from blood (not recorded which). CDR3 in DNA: TGTGCCATCAGTGAGTCCCCCCGGACTGAAGCTTTCTTT. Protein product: CAISESPRTEAFF.